A selection of T cell receptor beta chains follows, all from one sample in a study of blood T cell repertoires in COVID-19. Measured with immunoSEQ multiplex PCR; TCRdb has only the in-frame clones, and not every one. The sample consists of 200,000 to 250,000 clones, less than 90% of them appearing once. The sequencing sample was made of peripheral blood. Receptor source: a young man with active or convalescent COVID-19. Each CDR3 is given with its conserved first and last residue. D genes are given only for firm matches. A clone size is listed for some rows: how often the clone was seen (once, few, many), or a class if it is expanded.

V gene	J gene	D gene	clone size	CDR3 DNA	CDR3 protein
TRBV20-1	TRBJ1-3	-	-	TGCAGTGCTAGACGTGGAAACACCATATATTTT	CSARRGNTIYF
TRBV10-3	TRBJ2-1	-	-	TGTGCCATCAGTGAGTCGAAAGGTCTTACGGGTTACAATGAGCAGTTCTTC	CAISESKGLTGYNEQFF
TRBV6-5	TRBJ1-1	-	-	TGTGCCAGCAGTTTGCTGAGGGGGACTGAAGCTTTCTTT	CASSLLRGTEAFF
TRBV5-1	TRBJ2-1	TRBD2	-	TGCGCCAGCAGCTTAGCGGGAGAGGCCTACAATGAGCAGTTCTTC	CASSLAGEAYNEQFF
TRBV11-2	TRBJ2-7	TRBD2	-	TGTGCCAGCAGCACCCCGGGACTAGCGGAATCCTACGAGCAGTACTTC	CASSTPGLAESYEQYF
TRBV5-1	TRBJ1-1	TRBD1	-	TGCGCCAGCAGCTGGGACAGGGGGGACACTGAAGCTTTCTTT	CASSWDRGDTEAFF
TRBV7-2	TRBJ2-5	TRBD2	once	TGTGCCAGCAGCTTAGAGATAGCGGGGGGACAAGAGACCCAGTACTTC	CASSLEIAGGQETQYF
TRBV9	TRBJ2-7	TRBD1	-	TGTGCCAGCAGCGTAGGCAGGGGGCGCGAAGAGCAGTACTTC	CASSVGRGREEQYF
TRBV19	TRBJ1-1	TRBD1	-	TGTGCCAGTAGTGGACCGGGACAGGGTAGGAACACTGAAGCTTTCTTT	CASSGPGQGRNTEAFF
TRBV7-8	TRBJ2-3	-	once	TGTGCCAGCAGCTTAGGTAGCCCAGATACGCAGTATTTT	CASSLGSPDTQYF
TRBV11-2	TRBJ2-5	-	-	TGTGCCAGCAGCTTAGAAAGCCGGGAGACCCAGTACTTC	CASSLESRETQYF
TRBV24-1	TRBJ2-6	-	-	TGTGCCACCAGTGATTCAAAGACAGGCCTCTCTGGGGCCAACGTCCTGACTTTC	CATSDSKTGLSGANVLTF